This TCR beta chain is from a study of OX40 agonist ivuxolimab in advanced cancers. Germline assignment: CDR1 SGHAT and CDR2 FQNNGV. This CDR3 comprises 15 residues. The germline V and J ends were trimmed by 5 bases and 1 base, with 14 bases remaining between them. Generated by immunoSEQ multiplex PCR, the TCRdb table keeps only in-frame clones and is missing some. Counted here are around 94,000 clones, around 90% occurring once; the ten biggest clones make up 0.7% to 1%. This clone was seen a single time. The receptor comes from an adult with an advanced solid tumor such as melanoma, head and neck, liver or kidney cancer. Sequenced here: CD4+ or CD8+ T cells sorted from blood, sampled in a trial of the OX40 agonist ivuxolimab. This chain uses TRBV11-2 with TRBJ2-5; D unresolved. The CDR3, as DNA: TGTGCCAGCAGCCCCCCTCGGGCGCTCCAAGAGACCCAGTACTTC. It encodes CASSPPRALQETQYF.